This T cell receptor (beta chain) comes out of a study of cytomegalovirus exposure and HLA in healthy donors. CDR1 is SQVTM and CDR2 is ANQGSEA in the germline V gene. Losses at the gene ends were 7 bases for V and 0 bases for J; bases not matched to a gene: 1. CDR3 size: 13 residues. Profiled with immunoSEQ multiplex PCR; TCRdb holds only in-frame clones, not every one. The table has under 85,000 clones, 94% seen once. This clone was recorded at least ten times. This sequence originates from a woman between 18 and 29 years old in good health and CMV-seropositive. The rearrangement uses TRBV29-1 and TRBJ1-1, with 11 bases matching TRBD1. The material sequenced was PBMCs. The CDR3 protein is CSGGQGVNTEAFF. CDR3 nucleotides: TGCAGCGGGGGACAGGGGGTGAACACTGAAGCTTTCTTT.